This T cell receptor beta chain was identified during a study of naive and memory T cell subsets. General study findings and limits: TCR counts from RNA may reflect activation-linked expression changes. The power law exponent of TCR abundance differed between naive and memory cells. Gini index rose across naive, CM, EM and EMRA in CD4 and CD8.

The beta constant-region primer was an equimolar mix of two oligonucleotides covering TRBC1 and TRBC2. MiXCR, applied by TCRdb to the UMI-ligation and nested PCR reads, yields one record per CDR3 protein. The table has fewer than 5,000 distinct CDR3 sequences, 6% to 9% seen once; the top ten hold roughly 84%. CDR3 size: 18 residues. CDR1 and CDR2 (germline): MGHRA, YSYEKL. Trimming left V 1 base short and J 1 base short, with 19 bases between. This clonotype was detected ten times or more. Its antigen remains unidentified. The sequence derives from a human donor in good health. Sequenced material: CD4+ TEMRA cells from blood. This sample's subset: effector memory re-expressing CD45RA, CD45RA+ CD27-. This rearrangement joins TRBV4-1 to TRBJ1-1; D is ambiguous. CDR3 in DNA: TGCGCCAGCAGCCAAGGAGTGCTGGGGAGAAGGGCGAACACTGAAGCTTTCTTT. It yields the protein CASSQGVLGRRANTEAFF.